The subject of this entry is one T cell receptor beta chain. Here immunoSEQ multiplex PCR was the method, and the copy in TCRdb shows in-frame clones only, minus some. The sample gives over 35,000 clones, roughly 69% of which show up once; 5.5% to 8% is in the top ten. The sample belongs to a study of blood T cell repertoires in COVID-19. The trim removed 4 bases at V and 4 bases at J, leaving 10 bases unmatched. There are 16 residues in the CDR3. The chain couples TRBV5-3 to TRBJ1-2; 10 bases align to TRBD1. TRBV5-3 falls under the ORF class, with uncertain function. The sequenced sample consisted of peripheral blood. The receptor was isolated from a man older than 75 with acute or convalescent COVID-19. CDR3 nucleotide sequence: TGTGCCAGAAGCCAGGAGGGACAGGGGTTTCCCTATGGCTACACCTTC. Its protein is CARSQEGQGFPYGYTF.